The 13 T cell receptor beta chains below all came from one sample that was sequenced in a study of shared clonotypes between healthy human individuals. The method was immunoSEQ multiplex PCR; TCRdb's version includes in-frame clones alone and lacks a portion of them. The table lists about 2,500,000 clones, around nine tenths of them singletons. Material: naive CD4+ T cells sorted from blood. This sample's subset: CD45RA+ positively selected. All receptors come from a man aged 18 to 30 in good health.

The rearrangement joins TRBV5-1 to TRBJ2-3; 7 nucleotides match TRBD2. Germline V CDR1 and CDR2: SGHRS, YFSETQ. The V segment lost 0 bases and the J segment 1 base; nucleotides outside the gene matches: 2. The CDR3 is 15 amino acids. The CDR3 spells CASSLATSGTDTQYF. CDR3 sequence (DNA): TGCGCCAGCAGCTTGGCCACTAGCGGCACAGATACGCAGTATTTT.

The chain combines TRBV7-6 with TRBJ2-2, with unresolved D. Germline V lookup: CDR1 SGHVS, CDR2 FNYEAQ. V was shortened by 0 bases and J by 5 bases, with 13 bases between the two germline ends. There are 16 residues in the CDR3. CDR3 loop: CASSLALFTLTGELFF. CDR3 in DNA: TGTGCCAGCAGCTTAGCGCTGTTCACTTTGACCGGGGAGCTGTTTTTT.

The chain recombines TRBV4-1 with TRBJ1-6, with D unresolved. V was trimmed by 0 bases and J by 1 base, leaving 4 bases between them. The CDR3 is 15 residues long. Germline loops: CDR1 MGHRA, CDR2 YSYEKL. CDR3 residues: CASSQEKSYNSPLHF. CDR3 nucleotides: TGCGCCAGCAGCCAAGAAAAGTCCTATAATTCACCCCTCCACTTT.

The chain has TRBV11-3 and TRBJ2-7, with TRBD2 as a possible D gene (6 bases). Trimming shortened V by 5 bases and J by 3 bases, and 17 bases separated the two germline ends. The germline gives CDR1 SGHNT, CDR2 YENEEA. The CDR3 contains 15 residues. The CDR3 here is CASSPRFGEDYEQYF. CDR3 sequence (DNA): TGTGCCAGCAGCCCAAGGTTCGGGGAGGACTACGAGCAGTACTTC. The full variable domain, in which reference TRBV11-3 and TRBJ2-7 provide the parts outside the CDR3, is EAGVVQSPRYKIIEKKQPVAFWCNPISGHNTLYWYLQNLGQGPELLIRYENEEAVDDSQLPKDRFSAERLKGVDSTLKIQPAELGDSAVYLCASSPRFGEDYEQYFGPGTRLTVT.

CDR3 DNA sequence: TGTGCCAGCAGCTTAGAACTAGCAGGGGAGCAGTACTTC. It codes for CASSLELAGEQYF. The chain links TRBV11-1 to TRBJ2-7; TRBD2 might be the D (6 bases). Germline V gene lookup returns CDR1 SGHAT and CDR2 FQDESV (reference sequence). The V end lost 1 base, the J end lost 7 bases, and 11 bases lay between the germline ends. This CDR3 is 13 amino acids long.

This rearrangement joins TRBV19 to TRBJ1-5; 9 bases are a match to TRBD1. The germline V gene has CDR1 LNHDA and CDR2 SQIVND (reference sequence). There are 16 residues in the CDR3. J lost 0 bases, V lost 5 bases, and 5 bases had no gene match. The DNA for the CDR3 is TGTGCCAGTAGTGGGGGACAGGGCTATAGCAATCAGCCCCAGCATTTT. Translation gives CASSGGQGYSNQPQHF. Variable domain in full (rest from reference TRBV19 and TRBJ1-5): DGGITQSPKYLFRKEGQNVTLSCEQNLNHDAMYWYRQDPGQGLRLIYYSQIVNDFQKGDIAEGYSVSREKKESFPLTVTSAQKNPTAFYLCASSGGQGYSNQPQHFGDGTRLSIL.

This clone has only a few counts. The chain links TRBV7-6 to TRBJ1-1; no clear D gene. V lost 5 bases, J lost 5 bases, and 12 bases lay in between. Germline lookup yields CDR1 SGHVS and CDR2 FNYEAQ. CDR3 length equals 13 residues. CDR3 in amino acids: CASSGREFTEAFF. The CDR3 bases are TGTGCCAGCAGCGGAAGGGAATTTACTGAAGCTTTCTTT.

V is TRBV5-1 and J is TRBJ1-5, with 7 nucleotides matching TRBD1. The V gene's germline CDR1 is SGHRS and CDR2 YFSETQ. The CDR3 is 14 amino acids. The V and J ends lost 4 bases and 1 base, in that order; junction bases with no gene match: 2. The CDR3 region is CASSPDRSNQPQHF. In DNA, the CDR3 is TGCGCCAGCAGCCCGGACAGGAGCAATCAGCCCCAGCATTTT.

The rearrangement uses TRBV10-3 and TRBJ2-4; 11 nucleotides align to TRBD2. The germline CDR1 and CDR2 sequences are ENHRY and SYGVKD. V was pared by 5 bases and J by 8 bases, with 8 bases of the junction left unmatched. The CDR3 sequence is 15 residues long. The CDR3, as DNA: TGTGCCATCAGTAATACCGGGACTAGCGGAGACATTCAGTACTTC. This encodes CAISNTGTSGDIQYF.

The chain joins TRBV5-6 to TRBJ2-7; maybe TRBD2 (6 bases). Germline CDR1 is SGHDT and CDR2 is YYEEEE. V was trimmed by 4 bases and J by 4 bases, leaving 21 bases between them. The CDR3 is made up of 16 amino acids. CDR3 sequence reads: CASSPRARGLGYEQYF. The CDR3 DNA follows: TGTGCCAGCAGCCCGAGGGCGCGGGGTCTTGGATACGAGCAGTACTTC.

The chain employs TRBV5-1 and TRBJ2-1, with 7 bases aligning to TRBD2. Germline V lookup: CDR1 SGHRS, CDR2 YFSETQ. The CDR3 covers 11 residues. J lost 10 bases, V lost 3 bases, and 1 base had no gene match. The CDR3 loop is CASSSSGEQFF. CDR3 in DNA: TGCGCCAGCAGCTCTAGCGGAGAGCAGTTCTTC.

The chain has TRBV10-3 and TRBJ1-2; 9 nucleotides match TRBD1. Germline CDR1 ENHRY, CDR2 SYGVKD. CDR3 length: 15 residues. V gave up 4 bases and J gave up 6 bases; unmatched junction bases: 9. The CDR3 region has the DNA TGTGCCATCAGTGGCGGGACAGGGTCTGGGAATGGCTACACCTTC. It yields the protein CAISGGTGSGNGYTF.

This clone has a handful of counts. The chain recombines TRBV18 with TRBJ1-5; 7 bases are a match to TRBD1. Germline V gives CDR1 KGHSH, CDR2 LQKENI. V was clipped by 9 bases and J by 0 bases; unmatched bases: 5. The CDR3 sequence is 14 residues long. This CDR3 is CASRQGHSNQPQHF. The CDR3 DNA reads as TGTGCCAGTCGACAGGGACATAGCAATCAGCCCCAGCATTTT.